This T cell receptor (beta chain) was recorded in a study of blood T cell repertoires in COVID-19 (dated by TCRdb to the early 2020s). Describing the broader study: Samples covering the acute and convalescent phases of COVID-19 were provided by collaborators in the United States, Italy and Spain. The dataset comprised deeply sampled blood TCRbeta repertoires from subjects exposed to, actively infected with, or recovered from COVID-19. The samples were drawn from two sources: the first 160 participants of the ongoing ImmuneRACE study, and 1,000 to 1,500 subjects contributed by 6 global collaborators. Where available, HLA class I and class II types were obtained from metadata supplied by the sample provider rather than from assay-based typing. Sample metadata almost always included a de-identified subject ID, COVID-19 status, age in years and sex. The prospective study material was composed of cDNA or gDNA derived from T cells, B-cell-depleted T cells, or PBMCs. The repertoires were released in a freely available public database meant as a resource for research on the immune response to SARS-CoV-2.

CDR1 SGHKS and CDR2 YYEKEE are derived from the germline V gene (reference sequence). The germline ends are 13 bases apart after V is trimmed by 1 base and J by 6 bases. The CDR3 measures 14 amino acids from cysteine to phenylalanine. The kept DNA is CDR3 alone, 42 bases in frame from the first base. Each collaborating institution followed its own protocols to collect whole blood in K2EDTA tubes. Collaborator samples were shipped for TCRbeta analysis as frozen whole blood, isolated PBMCs, or DNA extracted from either sample type. As for this clone: Its cognate antigen has yet to be identified. Per-nucleotide qualities are absent, and no much larger clonotype sits a single base away.

Overall study outcomes, separate from this receptor: The quantity of clinical and demographic metadata differed by source and by participant and was supplied without curation.

The immunoSEQ Assay, a bias-controlled multiplex PCR, was used to amplify TCRbeta CDR3 regions from genomic DNA. Turning to the authors' computational methods: The number of nucleated cells in each sample was estimated by amplification of reference gene primers within the assay. To quantify the absolute abundance of each unique TCRbeta CDR3 rearrangement, sequence reads were collapsed and filtered. For each sample, productive Simpson clonality was calculated as the square root of Simpson's diversity index across productive rearrangements. Not all clones reach the TCRdb copy of this immuneACCESS table, which keeps in-frame sequences only. Checked studies attribute under half of the gap to unresolved V genes and leave the rest unexplained. Clone size and the V and J calls come from that table; the DNA yielded D and trimming. This sample comprises 110,000 to 150,000 clones, more than 70% of them detected only once. The ten largest clones take up about 5% of the sample.

The sample consisted of peripheral blood. The sequence links TRBV5-5 to TRBJ1-1, with no D gene named confidently. This TCR came from a woman aged 50 to 65 with acute or convalescent COVID-19. The base sequence is TGTGCCAGCAGCTTGTTTACTGGTCCTGCTGAAGCTTTCTTT. It codes for CASSLFTGPAEAFF.